This T cell receptor (beta chain) originates from a study of OX40 agonist ivuxolimab in advanced cancers. For the study at large: At 0.01 to 10 mg/kg, ivuxolimab was administered intravenously to patients every 2 weeks. Recorded diagnoses for dose-escalation patients were hepatocellular carcinoma, melanoma, renal cell or head and neck cancer. Mean age around 60 years, range roughly 20 to 85; around 80% male.

TCRdb's copy holds only in-frame clones and misses some; the assay was immunoSEQ multiplex PCR. The sample carries 25,000 to 30,000 clones, roughly 76% recorded once. This CDR3 has 16 amino acids. Samples of blood were obtained at baseline, on cycle 4 day 1, and on cycle 7 day 1. The receptor's source is an adult with an advanced solid tumor such as melanoma, head and neck, liver or kidney cancer. The input for sequencing was CD4+ or CD8+ T cells sorted from blood, taken in a trial of the OX40 agonist ivuxolimab. V usage is TRBV21-1 and J usage is TRBJ1-4; TRBD1, the table's D call, was not compared with the DNA. TRBV21-1 is an annotated pseudogene. CDR3 sequence reads: CASIRGPGTVNEKLFF. The CDR3, as DNA: TGTGCCAGCATAAGGGGGCCCGGGACGGTTAATGAAAAACTGTTTTTT.